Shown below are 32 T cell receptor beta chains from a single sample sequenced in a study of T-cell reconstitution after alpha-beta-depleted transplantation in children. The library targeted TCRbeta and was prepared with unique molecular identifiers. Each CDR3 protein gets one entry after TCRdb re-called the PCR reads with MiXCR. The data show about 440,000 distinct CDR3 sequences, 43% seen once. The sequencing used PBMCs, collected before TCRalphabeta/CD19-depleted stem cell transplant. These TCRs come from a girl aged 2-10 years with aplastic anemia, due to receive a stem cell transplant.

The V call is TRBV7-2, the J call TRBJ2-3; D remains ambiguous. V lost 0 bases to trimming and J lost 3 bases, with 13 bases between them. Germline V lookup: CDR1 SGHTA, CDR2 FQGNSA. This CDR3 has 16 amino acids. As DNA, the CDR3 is TGTGCCAGCAGCTTAGCGGCCACTTCCAGAACAGATACGCAGTATTTT. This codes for CASSLAATSRTDTQYF.

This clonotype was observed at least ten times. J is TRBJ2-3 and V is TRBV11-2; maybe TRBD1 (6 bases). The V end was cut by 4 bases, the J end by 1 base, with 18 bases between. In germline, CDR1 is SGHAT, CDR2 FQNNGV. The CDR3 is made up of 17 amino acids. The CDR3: CASSSQTGSPGTDTQYF. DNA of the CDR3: TGTGCCAGCAGCTCCCAAACAGGGAGCCCAGGCACAGATACGCAGTATTTT.

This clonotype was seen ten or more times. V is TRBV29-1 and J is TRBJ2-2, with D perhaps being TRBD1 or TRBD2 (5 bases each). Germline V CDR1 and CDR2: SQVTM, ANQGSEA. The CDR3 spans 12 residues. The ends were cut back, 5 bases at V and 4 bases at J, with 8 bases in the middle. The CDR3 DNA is TGCAGCGTTTGGGGGATCACCGGGGAGCTGTTTTTT. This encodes CSVWGITGELFF.

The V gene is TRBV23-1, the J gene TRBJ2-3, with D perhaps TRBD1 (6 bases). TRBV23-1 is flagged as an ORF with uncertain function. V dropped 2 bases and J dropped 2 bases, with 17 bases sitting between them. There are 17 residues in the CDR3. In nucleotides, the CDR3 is TGCGCCAGCAGTCAACCAATCGTGACAGGCTACACAGATACGCAGTATTTT. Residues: CASSQPIVTGYTDTQYF.

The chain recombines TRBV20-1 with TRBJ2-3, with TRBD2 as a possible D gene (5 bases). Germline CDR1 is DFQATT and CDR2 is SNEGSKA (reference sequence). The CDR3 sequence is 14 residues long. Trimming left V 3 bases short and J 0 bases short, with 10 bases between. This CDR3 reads CSASWRVSTDTQYF. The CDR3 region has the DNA TGCAGTGCTAGTTGGCGGGTGAGCACAGATACGCAGTATTTT.

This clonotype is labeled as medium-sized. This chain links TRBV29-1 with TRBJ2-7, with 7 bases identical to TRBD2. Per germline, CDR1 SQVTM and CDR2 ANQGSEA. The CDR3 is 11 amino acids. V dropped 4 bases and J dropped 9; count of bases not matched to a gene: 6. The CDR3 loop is CSVGWGGRQYF. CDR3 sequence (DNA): TGCAGCGTTGGCTGGGGCGGGAGGCAGTACTTC.

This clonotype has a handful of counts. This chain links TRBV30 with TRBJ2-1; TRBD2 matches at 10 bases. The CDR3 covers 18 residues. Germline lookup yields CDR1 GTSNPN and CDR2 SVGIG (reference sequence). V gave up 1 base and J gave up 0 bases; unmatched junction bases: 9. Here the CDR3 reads CAWSDPGLARSSYNEQFF. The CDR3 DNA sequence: TGTGCCTGGAGTGACCCGGGACTAGCGAGAAGCTCCTACAATGAGCAGTTCTTC.

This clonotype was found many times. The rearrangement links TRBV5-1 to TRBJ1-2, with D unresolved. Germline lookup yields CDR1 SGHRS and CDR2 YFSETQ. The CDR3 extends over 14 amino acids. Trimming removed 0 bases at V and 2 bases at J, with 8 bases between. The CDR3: CASSLGGSNYGYTF. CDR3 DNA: TGCGCCAGCAGCTTGGGTGGCAGCAACTATGGCTACACCTTC.

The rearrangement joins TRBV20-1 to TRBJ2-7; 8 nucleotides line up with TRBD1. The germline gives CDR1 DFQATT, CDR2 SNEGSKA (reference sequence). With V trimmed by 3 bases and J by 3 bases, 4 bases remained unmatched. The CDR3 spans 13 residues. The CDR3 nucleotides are TGCAGTGCTAGGGGGACAGGCCTCTACGAGCAGTACTTC. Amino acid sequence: CSARGTGLYEQYF.

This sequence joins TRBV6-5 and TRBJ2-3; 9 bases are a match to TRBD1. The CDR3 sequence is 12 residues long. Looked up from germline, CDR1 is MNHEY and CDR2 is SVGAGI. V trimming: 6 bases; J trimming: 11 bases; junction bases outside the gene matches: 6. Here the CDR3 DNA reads TGTGCCAGCAGGACCGGGACAGGGAGGCAGTATTTT. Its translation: CASRTGTGRQYF.

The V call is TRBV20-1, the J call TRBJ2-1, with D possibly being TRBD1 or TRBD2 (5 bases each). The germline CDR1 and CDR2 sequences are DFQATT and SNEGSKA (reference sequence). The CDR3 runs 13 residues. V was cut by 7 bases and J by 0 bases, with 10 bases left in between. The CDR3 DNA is TGCAGTGTTGGGGGTCCCTCCTACAATGAGCAGTTCTTC. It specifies CSVGGPSYNEQFF.

CDR3 region: CASMVAATNEKLFF. The DNA of the CDR3 is TGTGCCAGCATGGTAGCCGCAACTAATGAAAAACTGTTTTTT. This chain links TRBV5-5 with TRBJ1-4, with D unclear. The germline V gene encodes CDR1 SGHKS and CDR2 YYEKEE (reference sequence). The CDR3 has 14 amino acids. Between the trimmed V and J ends, which lost 6 bases and 0 bases, there was a span of 9 bases.

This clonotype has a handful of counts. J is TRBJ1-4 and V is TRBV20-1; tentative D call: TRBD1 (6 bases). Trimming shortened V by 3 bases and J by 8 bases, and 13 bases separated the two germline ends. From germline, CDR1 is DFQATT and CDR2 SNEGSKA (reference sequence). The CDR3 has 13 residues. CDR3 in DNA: TGCAGTGCTAGGTCAGGGGCGGGCGAAAAACTGTTTTTT. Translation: CSARSGAGEKLFF.

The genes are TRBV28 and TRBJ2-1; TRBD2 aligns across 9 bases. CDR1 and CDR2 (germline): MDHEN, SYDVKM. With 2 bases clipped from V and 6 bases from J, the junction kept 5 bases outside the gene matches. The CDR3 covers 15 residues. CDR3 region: CASSLIGGRANEQFF. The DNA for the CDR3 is TGTGCCAGCAGTTTAATTGGCGGGAGGGCCAATGAGCAGTTCTTC.

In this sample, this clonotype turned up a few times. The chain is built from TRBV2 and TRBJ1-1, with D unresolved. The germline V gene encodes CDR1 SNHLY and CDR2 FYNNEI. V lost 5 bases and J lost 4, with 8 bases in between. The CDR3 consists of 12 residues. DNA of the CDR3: TGTGCCAGCAGTAGAGGACCCACTGAAGCTTTCTTT. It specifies CASSRGPTEAFF.

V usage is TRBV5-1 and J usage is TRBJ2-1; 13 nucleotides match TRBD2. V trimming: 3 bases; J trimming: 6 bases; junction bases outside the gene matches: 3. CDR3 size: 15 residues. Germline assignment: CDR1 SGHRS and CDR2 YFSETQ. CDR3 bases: TGCGCCAGCAGCTCCGGGACTAGCGGGGCCAATGAGCAGTTCTTC. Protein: CASSSGTSGANEQFF.

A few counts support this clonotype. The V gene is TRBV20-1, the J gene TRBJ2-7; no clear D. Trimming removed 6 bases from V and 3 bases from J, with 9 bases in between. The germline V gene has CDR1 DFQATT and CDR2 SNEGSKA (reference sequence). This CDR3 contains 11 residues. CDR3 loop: CSAQDRYEQYF. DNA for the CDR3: TGCAGTGCCCAGGACCGCTACGAGCAGTACTTC.

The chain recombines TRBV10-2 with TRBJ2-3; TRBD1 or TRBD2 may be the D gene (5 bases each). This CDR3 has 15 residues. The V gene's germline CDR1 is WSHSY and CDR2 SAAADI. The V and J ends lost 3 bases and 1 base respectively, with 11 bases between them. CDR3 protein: CASSDPRGGTDTQYF. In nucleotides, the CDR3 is TGCGCCAGCAGTGATCCACGAGGGGGCACAGATACGCAGTATTTT.

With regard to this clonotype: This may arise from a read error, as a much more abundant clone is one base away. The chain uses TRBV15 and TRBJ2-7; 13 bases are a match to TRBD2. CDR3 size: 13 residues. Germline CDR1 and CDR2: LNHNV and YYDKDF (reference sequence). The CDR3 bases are TGTGCCACCAGCAGAGAACTAGCGGGGGGGCAGGACTTC. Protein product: CATSRELAGGQDF.

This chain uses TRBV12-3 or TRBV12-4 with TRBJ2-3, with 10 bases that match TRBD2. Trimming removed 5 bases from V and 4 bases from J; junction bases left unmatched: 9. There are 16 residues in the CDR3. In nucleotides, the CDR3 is TGTGCCAGCAGTACTCCGGTTAGCGGGGGGTCAGATACGCAGTATTTT. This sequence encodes CASSTPVSGGSDTQYF.

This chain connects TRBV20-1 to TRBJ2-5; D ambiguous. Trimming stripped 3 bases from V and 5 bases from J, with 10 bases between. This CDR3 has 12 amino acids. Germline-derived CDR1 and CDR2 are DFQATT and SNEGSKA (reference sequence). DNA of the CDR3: TGCAGTGCTAGTGGGCCCGTGGAGACCCAGTACTTC. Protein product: CSASGPVETQYF.

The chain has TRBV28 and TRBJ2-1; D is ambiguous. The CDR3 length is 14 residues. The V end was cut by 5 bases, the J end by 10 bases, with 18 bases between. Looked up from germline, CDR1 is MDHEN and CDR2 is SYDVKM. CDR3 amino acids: CASSTIGRFKEQFF. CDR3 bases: TGTGCCAGCAGTACAATCGGAAGATTTAAAGAGCAGTTCTTC.

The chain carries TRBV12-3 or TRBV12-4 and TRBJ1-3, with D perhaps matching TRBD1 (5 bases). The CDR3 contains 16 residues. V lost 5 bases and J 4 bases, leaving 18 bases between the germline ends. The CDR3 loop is CASSLRTRVSGNTIYF. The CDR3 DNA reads TGTGCCAGCAGTCTCCGAACCAGGGTGTCCGGAAACACCATATATTTT.

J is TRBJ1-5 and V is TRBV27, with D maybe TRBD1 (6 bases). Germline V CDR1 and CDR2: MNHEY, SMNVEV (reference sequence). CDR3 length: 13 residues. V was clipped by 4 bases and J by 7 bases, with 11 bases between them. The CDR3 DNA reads TGTGCCAGCAGTTGGCAGGGGAGACAGCCCCAGCATTTT. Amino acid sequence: CASSWQGRQPQHF.

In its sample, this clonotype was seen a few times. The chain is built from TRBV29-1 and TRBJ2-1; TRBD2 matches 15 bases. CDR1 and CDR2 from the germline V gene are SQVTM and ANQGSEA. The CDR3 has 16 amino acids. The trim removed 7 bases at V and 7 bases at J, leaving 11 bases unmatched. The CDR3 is CSASGTSGRFGNEQFF. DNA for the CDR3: TGCAGCGCCTCCGGGACTAGCGGGAGGTTTGGGAATGAGCAGTTCTTC.

The CDR3 nucleotides are TGTGCCTGGACCCGACTAGCAGCGGGCACAGATACGCAGTATTTT. This gives the protein CAWTRLAAGTDTQYF. The gene calls are TRBV30 and TRBJ2-3, with 7 bases fitting TRBD2. In germline, CDR1 is GTSNPN, CDR2 SVGIG (reference sequence). The CDR3 has 15 amino acids. Germline trimming cut 4 bases from V and 1 base from J; bases unmatched to any gene: 8.

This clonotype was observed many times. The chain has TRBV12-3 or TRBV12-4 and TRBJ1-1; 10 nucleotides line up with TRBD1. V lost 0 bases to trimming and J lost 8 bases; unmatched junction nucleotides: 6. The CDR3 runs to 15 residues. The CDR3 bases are TGTGCCAGCAGTTTAGCGAAGACAGGGGGCCGGGAAGCTTTCTTT. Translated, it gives CASSLAKTGGREAFF.

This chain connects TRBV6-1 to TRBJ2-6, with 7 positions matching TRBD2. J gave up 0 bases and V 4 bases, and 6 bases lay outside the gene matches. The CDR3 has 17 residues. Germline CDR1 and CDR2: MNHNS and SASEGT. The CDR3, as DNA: TGTGCCAGCAGTGTATGGGGGGGGTTCTCTGGGGCCAACGTCCTGACTTTC. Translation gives CASSVWGGFSGANVLTF.

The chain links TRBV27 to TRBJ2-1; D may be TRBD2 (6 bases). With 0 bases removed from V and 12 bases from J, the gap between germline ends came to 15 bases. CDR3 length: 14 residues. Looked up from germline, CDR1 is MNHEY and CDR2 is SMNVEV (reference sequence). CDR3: CASSLSGLWDGQFF. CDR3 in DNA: TGTGCCAGCAGTTTATCGGGACTTTGGGATGGGCAGTTCTTC.

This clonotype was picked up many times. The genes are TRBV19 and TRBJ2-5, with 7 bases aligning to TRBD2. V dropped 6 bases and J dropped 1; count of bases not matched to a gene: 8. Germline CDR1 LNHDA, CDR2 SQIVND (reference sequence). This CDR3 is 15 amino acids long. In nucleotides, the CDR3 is TGTGCCAGTAGCCGACTAGCAGGAAGCCAAGAGACCCAGTACTTC. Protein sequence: CASSRLAGSQETQYF. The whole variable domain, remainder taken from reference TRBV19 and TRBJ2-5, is DGGITQSPKYLFRKEGQNVTLSCEQNLNHDAMYWYRQDPGQGLRLIYYSQIVNDFQKGDIAEGYSVSREKKESFPLTVTSAQKNPTAFYLCASSRLAGSQETQYFGPGTRLLVL.

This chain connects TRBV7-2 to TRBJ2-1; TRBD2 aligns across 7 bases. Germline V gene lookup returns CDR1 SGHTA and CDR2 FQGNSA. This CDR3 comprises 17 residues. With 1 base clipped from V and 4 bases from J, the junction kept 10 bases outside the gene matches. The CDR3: CASSLGRAGPEYNEQFF. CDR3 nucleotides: TGTGCCAGCAGCTTAGGTCGAGCGGGACCCGAATACAATGAGCAGTTCTTC.

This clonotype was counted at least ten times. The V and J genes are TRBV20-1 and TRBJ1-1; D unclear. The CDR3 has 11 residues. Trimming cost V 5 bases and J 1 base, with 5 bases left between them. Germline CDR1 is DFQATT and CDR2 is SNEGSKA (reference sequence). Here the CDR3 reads CSAPRNTEAFF. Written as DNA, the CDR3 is TGCAGTGCTCCTCGGAACACTGAAGCTTTCTTT.